The subject of this entry is one T cell receptor beta chain. What it binds is not known. These data are taken from a study of post-analysis software for immune sequencing data. Study as a whole: The patients showed relapsing-remitting, secondary progressive and progressive-relapsing multiple sclerosis courses. Study-wide points: With F measure, samples from one preparation batch clustered together strongly. Among a handful of TRBV segments more frequent in patients than controls were TRBV5-6, TRBV5-1 and TRBV20-1. Among multiple sclerosis patients, normalized Chao1 diversity was significantly below that of controls.

Each TCR beta cDNA library carried unique molecular identifiers. From the PCR reads, TCRdb called clonotypes with MiXCR, one entry per CDR3 protein. The sample carries about 770,000 distinct CDR3 sequences, 35% to 55% recorded once. The CDR3 totals 15 residues. Trimming at V came to 0 bases and at J to 5 bases, leaving 4 bases not matched to a gene. From germline, CDR1 is ENHRY and CDR2 SYGVKD. The sequence derives from a girl aged 10 to 17 with multiple sclerosis. The sequencing sample was made of blood. The rearrangement links TRBV10-3 to TRBJ2-5; 9 nucleotides align to TRBD2. CDR3 bases: TGTGCCATCAGTGAGTCCCTTAGCGGGAGTGAGACCCAGTACTTC. It yields the protein CAISESLSGSETQYF.